Described below is a single TCR beta chain sequence and its context. Its recognized antigen is unknown. One base away there is no much larger clone; base qualities are not given. The immunoSEQ Assay, a bias-controlled multiplex PCR, was used to amplify TCRbeta CDR3 regions from genomic DNA. In the authors' own workflow: The number of nucleated cells in each sample was estimated by amplification of reference gene primers within the assay. Sequence reads were collapsed and filtered to measure the absolute abundance of every unique TCRbeta CDR3 rearrangement. Productive Simpson clonality was computed per sample as the square root of Simpson's diversity index over productive rearrangements. TCRdb took over this immuneACCESS table, retaining in-frame rearrangements with V and J assigned. Such tables are incomplete; in checked studies, under half of the missing clones stem from an unresolved V gene, and the remainder is unexplained. Clonal size and the V and J genes are those of that table, whereas D and trimming came from the DNA. The sample data list roughly 210,000 clones, and about 85% of these were observed just once. 1.5% to 2% of the sample comes from the top ten.

Counted from cysteine to phenylalanine, this CDR3 has 14 amino acids. The kept DNA is CDR3 alone, 42 bases in frame from the first base. Via the germline V gene (reference sequence), CDR1 is MNHEY and CDR2 SMNVEV. V sheds 5 bases and J sheds 4 bases, leaving 12 bases between their ends. The sample belongs to a study of blood T cell repertoires in COVID-19 (dated by TCRdb to about 2020). About the full investigation: Collaborator samples came from the United States, Italy and Spain and covered acute and convalescent phases of COVID-19. The material from the prospective study consisted of cDNA or gDNA derived from T cells, B-cell-depleted T cells, or PBMCs. Subjects who had been exposed to COVID-19, were actively infected with it, or had recovered from it provided the deeply sampled blood TCRbeta repertoires that made up the dataset. The repertoires were made available in a free public database intended to serve as a resource for research on the immune response to SARS-CoV-2. The samples were drawn from two sources: the first 160 participants of the ongoing ImmuneRACE study, and 950 to 1,500 subjects contributed by 6 global collaborators. Sample metadata almost always included a de-identified subject ID, COVID-19 status, age in years and sex. HLA class I and class II types, where available, came from metadata supplied by the sample provider rather than from assay-based typing.

General conclusions and limits of the study: How much clinical and demographic metadata was included differed by source and by participant, and the metadata was provided uncurated.

Whole blood was collected in K2EDTA tubes by collaborating institutions according to the institutions' own protocols. For TCRbeta analysis, collaborators shipped samples as frozen whole blood, isolated PBMCs, or DNA extracted from either of those sample types. The V and J segments used are TRBV27 and TRBJ1-5; D gene: possibly TRBD1, on 6 matching bases. The sample comprised peripheral blood. This receptor was identified in a man between 65 and 80 years old with acute or convalescent COVID-19. Here is the DNA: TGTGCCAGCAGTCCAACAGGGTATAATCAGCCCCAGCATTTT. Translated, it reads CASSPTGYNQPQHF.